These T cell receptor beta chains were read from a single sample in a study of STAT5B mutations in CD4+ large granular lymphocyte leukemia. The protocol was immunoSEQ multiplex PCR, while the TCRdb copy is restricted to in-frame clones and leaves out a portion. The sample records tens of thousands of clones, 70% to 90% being singletons. Sample: CD4+ T cells from blood buffy coats. The receptors originated from a human donor in good health. The CDR3 runs from the conserved cysteine through the conserved F or W. D genes are given only for firm matches. Not all rows give a size; the values are once, few, many and, for expanded clones, a class.

D: -
V: TRBV5-5
size: -
J: TRBJ2-3
CDR3: CASSLLATDTQYF
DNA: TGTGCCAGCAGCTTGCTGGCGACAGATACGCAGTATTTT

D: -
V: TRBV10-2
size: once
J: TRBJ2-1
CDR3: CASSDWQGRDNEQFF
DNA: TGCGCCAGCAGTGATTGGCAGGGGAGGGACAATGAGCAGTTCTTC

D: -
V: TRBV6-1
size: -
J: TRBJ2-7
CDR3: CASSDTGAYEQYF
DNA: TGTGCCAGCAGTGACACGGGAGCCTACGAGCAGTACTTC

D: -
V: TRBV27
size: -
J: TRBJ2-7
CDR3: CASSLKTSSYEQYF
DNA: TGTGCCAGCAGTTTGAAAACTAGCTCCTACGAGCAGTACTTC

D: TRBD2
V: TRBV4-3
size: once
J: TRBJ2-3
CDR3: CASSLAGTSGSVTQYF
DNA: TGCGCCAGCAGCCTAGCCGGGACTAGCGGTTCGGTTACGCAGTATTTT

D: -
V: TRBV11-3
size: -
J: TRBJ2-3
CDR3: CASAQDTDTQYF
DNA: TGTGCCAGCGCCCAGGACACAGATACGCAGTATTTT

D: -
V: TRBV11-2
size: -
J: TRBJ2-6
CDR3: CASSLDWGGVSGANVLTF
DNA: TGTGCCAGCAGCTTAGATTGGGGTGGGGTCTCTGGGGCCAACGTCCTGACTTTC

D: TRBD1
V: TRBV28
size: -
J: TRBJ2-7
CDR3: CASRTGPSSYEQYF
DNA: TGTGCCAGCAGGACAGGGCCCAGCTCCTACGAGCAGTACTTC

D: TRBD2
V: TRBV7-9
size: -
J: TRBJ2-1
CDR3: CASSFRAGGSSYNEQFF
DNA: TGTGCCAGCAGCTTTAGAGCGGGGGGTAGCTCCTACAATGAGCAGTTCTTC

D: -
V: TRBV5-6
size: -
J: TRBJ1-5
CDR3: CASSHRDGNQPQHF
DNA: TGTGCCAGCAGCCACAGGGATGGGAATCAGCCCCAGCATTTT

D: -
V: TRBV19
size: -
J: TRBJ1-1
CDR3: CASSSGAWGWAEAFF
DNA: TGTGCCAGTAGTAGTGGGGCCTGGGGGTGGGCTGAAGCTTTCTTT

D: TRBD1
V: TRBV4-2
size: -
J: TRBJ2-7
CDR3: CASSRGTGSYEQYF
DNA: TGTGCCAGCAGCCGCGGGACAGGGTCCTACGAGCAGTACTTC

D: -
V: TRBV10-3
size: -
J: TRBJ2-3
CDR3: CAISDPPLPSVSTDTQYF
DNA: TGTGCCATCAGTGATCCCCCTTTACCTAGCGTCAGCACAGATACGCAGTATTTT

D: -
V: TRBV6-6
size: -
J: TRBJ1-5
CDR3: CASTHAGGNQPQHF
DNA: TGTGCCAGCACCCACGCAGGTGGCAATCAGCCCCAGCATTTT

D: -
V: TRBV7-9
size: -
J: TRBJ2-3
CDR3: CASSLGHNGDTQYF
DNA: TGTGCCAGCAGCCTGGGACATAACGGAGATACGCAGTATTTT

D: -
V: TRBV6-1
size: -
J: TRBJ1-5
CDR3: CASSVNLFTGQPQHF
DNA: TGTGCCAGCAGTGTTAACTTATTCACGGGGCAGCCCCAGCATTTT

D: TRBD2
V: TRBV27
size: -
J: TRBJ2-3
CDR3: CASSSLAGGGDTQYF
DNA: TGTGCCAGCAGTTCGCTAGCGGGAGGAGGAGATACGCAGTATTTT

D: -
V: TRBV4-1
size: -
J: TRBJ1-6
CDR3: CASSQGGGFNSPLHF
DNA: TGCGCCAGCAGCCAAGGGGGGGGCTTTAATTCACCCCTCCACTTT

D: -
V: TRBV6-1
size: -
J: TRBJ2-3
CDR3: CASSRQGLDTQYF
DNA: TGTGCCAGCAGTCGTCAGGGGCTAGATACGCAGTATTTT

D: TRBD2
V: TRBV11-2
size: -
J: TRBJ2-1
CDR3: CASSLVTSAIRGNEQFF
DNA: TGTGCCAGCAGCTTAGTAACTAGCGCCATCCGAGGGAATGAGCAGTTCTTC

D: TRBD1
V: TRBV7-2
size: -
J: TRBJ1-5
CDR3: CASSLLGTGRRQPQHF
DNA: TGTGCCAGCAGCTTATTAGGGACAGGGAGGCGTCAGCCCCAGCATTTT

D: -
V: TRBV7-2
size: -
J: TRBJ1-5
CDR3: CASSDLGVRLGQPQHF
DNA: TGTGCCAGCAGCGACCTGGGTGTACGGTTGGGTCAGCCCCAGCATTTT

D: -
V: TRBV4-2
size: -
J: TRBJ2-3
CDR3: CASSQVEGDTDTQYF
DNA: TGTGCCAGCAGCCAAGTTGAGGGAGACACAGATACGCAGTATTTT

D: -
V: TRBV27
size: -
J: TRBJ1-1
CDR3: CASSFQANTEAFF
DNA: TGTGCCAGCAGTTTTCAGGCGAACACTGAAGCTTTCTTT

D: -
V: TRBV6-1
size: -
J: TRBJ1-4
CDR3: CASSVGISTNEKLFF
DNA: TGTGCCAGCAGTGTGGGCATCTCAACTAATGAAAAACTGTTTTTT